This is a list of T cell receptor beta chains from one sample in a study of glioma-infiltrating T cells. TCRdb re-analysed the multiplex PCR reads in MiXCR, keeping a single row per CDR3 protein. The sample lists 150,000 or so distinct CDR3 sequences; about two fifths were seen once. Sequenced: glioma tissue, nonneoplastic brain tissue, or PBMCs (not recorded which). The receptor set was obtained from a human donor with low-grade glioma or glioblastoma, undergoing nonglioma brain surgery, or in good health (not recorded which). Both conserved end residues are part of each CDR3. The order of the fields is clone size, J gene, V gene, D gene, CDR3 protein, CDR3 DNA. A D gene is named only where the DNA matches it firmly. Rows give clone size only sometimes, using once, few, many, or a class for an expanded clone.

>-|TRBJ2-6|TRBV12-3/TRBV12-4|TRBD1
CASSRTGRLSGANVLTF
TGTGCCAGCAGTAGGACAGGCCGCCTCTCTGGGGCCAACGTCCTGACTTTC
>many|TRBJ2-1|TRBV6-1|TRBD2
CASRTGTSGGDNEQFF
TGTGCCAGCCGAACTGGGACTAGCGGGGGAGACAATGAGCAGTTCTTC
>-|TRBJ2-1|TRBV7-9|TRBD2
CASSLAAGGAADEQFF
TGTGCCAGCAGCTTAGCAGCGGGAGGGGCGGCTGATGAGCAGTTCTTC
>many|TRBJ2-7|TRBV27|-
CASSSNNDGYEQYF
TGTGCCAGCAGTTCTAATAACGACGGCTACGAGCAGTACTTC
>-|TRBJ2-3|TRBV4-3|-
CASSQEWGADTQYF
TGCGCCAGCAGCCAAGAATGGGGGGCAGATACGCAGTATTTT
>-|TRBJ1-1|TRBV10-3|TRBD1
CAIKTGLTNTEAFF
TGTGCCATTAAGACAGGGCTGACGAACACTGAAGCTTTCTTT
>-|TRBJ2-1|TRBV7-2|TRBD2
CASTPLAAILNEQFF
TGTGCCAGCACTCCTCTAGCGGCTATTCTCAATGAGCAGTTCTTC
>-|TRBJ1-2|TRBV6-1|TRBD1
CASSSGTDFDYGYTF
TGTGCCAGCAGCTCCGGGACAGACTTTGACTATGGCTACACCTTC
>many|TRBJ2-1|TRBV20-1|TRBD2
CSAQLAGNSYNEQFF
TGCAGTGCTCAACTAGCGGGGAACTCCTACAATGAGCAGTTCTTC
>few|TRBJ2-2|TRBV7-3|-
CASSAGTLNTGELFF
TGTGCCAGCAGCGCCGGGACCTTAAACACCGGGGAGCTGTTTTTT
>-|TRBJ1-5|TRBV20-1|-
CSASPGNQPQHF
TGCAGTGCTAGCCCGGGCAATCAGCCCCAGCATTTT
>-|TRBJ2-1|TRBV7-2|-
CASSSGLGWSYNEQFF
TGTGCCAGCAGCTCGGGACTCGGGTGGTCCTACAATGAGCAGTTCTTC
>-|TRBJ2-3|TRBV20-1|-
CSAAADTQYF
TGCAGTGCCGCAGCAGATACGCAGTATTTT
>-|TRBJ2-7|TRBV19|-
CASSGVASYEQYF
TGTGCCAGTAGTGGGGTAGCGTCCTACGAGCAGTACTTC
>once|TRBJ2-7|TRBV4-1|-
CASSQAETPSYEQYF
TGCGCCAGCAGCCAAGCGGAGACACCCTCCTACGAGCAGTACTTC
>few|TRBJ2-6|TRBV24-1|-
CATSKSSGANVLTF
TGTGCCACCAGTAAGAGCTCTGGGGCCAACGTCCTGACTTTC
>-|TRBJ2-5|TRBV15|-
CATSTGAVQETQYF
TGTGCCACCAGCACCGGGGCCGTTCAAGAGACCCAGTACTTC
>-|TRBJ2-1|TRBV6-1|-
CASSAPYNEQFF
TGTGCCAGCAGTGCCCCCTACAATGAGCAGTTCTTC
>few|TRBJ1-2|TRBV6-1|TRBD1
CASSPDRGHGYTF
TGTGCCAGCAGTCCTGACAGGGGGCATGGCTACACCTTC
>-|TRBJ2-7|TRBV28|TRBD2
CASSLTSGNAYEQYF
TGTGCCAGCAGTTTAACTAGCGGGAACGCCTACGAGCAGTACTTC
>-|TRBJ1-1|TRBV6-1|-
CASRKANTEAFF
TGTGCCAGTAGGAAGGCGAACACTGAAGCTTTCTTT
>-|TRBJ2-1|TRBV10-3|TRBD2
CAISTSGGRYNEQFF
TGTGCCATCAGTACTAGCGGGGGGAGGTACAATGAGCAGTTCTTC
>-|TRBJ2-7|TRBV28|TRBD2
CASSRAGGYEQYF
TGTGCCAGCAGTCGAGCGGGGGGTTACGAGCAGTACTTC
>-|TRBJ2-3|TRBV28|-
CASSSDGLSTDTQYF
TGTGCCAGCAGTTCGGACGGCCTGAGCACAGATACGCAGTATTTT
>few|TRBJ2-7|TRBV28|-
CASSLTLAVLSYEQYF
TGTGCCAGCAGTTTAACCTTAGCGGTTCTCTCCTACGAGCAGTACTTC
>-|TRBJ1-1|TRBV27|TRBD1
CASRSLQGAGTEAFF
TGTGCCAGCAGGTCCTTACAGGGGGCTGGAACTGAAGCTTTCTTT
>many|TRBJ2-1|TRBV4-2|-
CASSQEGGSVSEQFF
TGTGCCAGCAGCCAAGAGGGCGGATCGGTGAGTGAGCAGTTCTTC
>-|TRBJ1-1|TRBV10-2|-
CATTEALDTEAFF
TGTGCCACCACGGAGGCTCTGGACACTGAAGCTTTCTTT
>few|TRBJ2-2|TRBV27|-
CASSFEAFTGELFF
TGTGCCAGCAGTTTCGAAGCGTTCACCGGGGAGCTGTTTTTT
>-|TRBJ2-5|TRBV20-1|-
CSARDVSGKQETQYF
TGCAGTGCTAGAGACGTCTCGGGCAAACAAGAGACCCAGTACTTC
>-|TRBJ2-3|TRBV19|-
CASTSQATTDTQYF
TGTGCCAGTACCTCTCAAGCCACCACAGATACGCAGTATTTT
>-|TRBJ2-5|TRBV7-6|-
CASSRHEDFKETQYF
TGTGCCAGCAGCCGCCACGAGGACTTTAAAGAGACCCAGTACTTC
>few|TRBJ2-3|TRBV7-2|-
CASSIGLADTQYF
TGTGCCAGCAGCATAGGACTCGCAGATACGCAGTATTTT
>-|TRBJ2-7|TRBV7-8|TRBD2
CASSIVAGALYEQYF
TGTGCCAGCAGCATCGTAGCGGGAGCCCTTTACGAGCAGTACTTC
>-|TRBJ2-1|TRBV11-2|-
CASSSTGPSSYNEQFF
TGTGCCAGCAGCTCAACTGGACCTAGCTCCTACAATGAGCAGTTCTTC
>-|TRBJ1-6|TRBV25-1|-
CASSARGYSPLHF
TGTGCCAGCAGTGCTAGGGGTTATTCACCCCTCCACTTT
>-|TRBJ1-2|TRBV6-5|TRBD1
CSSRNGQGTYGYTF
TGTTCCAGCAGAAATGGACAGGGGACTTATGGCTACACCTTC
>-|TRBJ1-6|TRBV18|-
CASSTYRVDSPLHF
TGTGCCAGCTCAACCTACAGGGTGGATTCACCCCTCCACTTT
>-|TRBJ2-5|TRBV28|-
CASSLDGRETQYF
TGTGCCAGCAGTTTAGACGGACGTGAGACCCAGTACTTC
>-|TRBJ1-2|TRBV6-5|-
CASSSDMSNYGYTF
TGTGCCAGCAGTTCCGACATGTCTAACTATGGCTACACCTTC
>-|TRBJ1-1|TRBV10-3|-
CAISDLGLRTEAFF
TGTGCCATCAGTGATCTGGGACTGAGGACTGAAGCTTTCTTT
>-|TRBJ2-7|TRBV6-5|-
CASSYSQGHYEQYF
TGTGCCAGCAGTTACTCGCAGGGTCACTACGAGCAGTACTTC
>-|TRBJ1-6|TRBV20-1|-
CSARTRADNSPLHF
TGCAGTGCTAGAACCAGGGCGGATAATTCACCCCTCCACTTT